The 18 T cell receptor beta chains below come from one sample, sequenced in a study of T cells in localized non-small cell lung cancer (dated by TCRdb to the early 2020s). Library creation used the immunoSEQ multiplex PCR assay. What TCRdb holds here is the immuneACCESS table cut down to in-frame rearrangements. Part of the clones is not present; checked against another copy, under half of the missing clones reflect an unresolved V gene, and the others are unexplained. The table for this sample lists roughly 67,000 clones; almost 85% of them were counted only once. 13% of the sample comes from the top ten. The sequenced sample was peripheral blood, obtained before any cancer treatment. These receptors were taken from a female donor older than 55 with stage I lung adenocarcinoma.

The chain links TRBV6-5 to TRBJ1-1, with D possibly matching TRBD1 (6 bases). Trimming stripped 4 bases from V and 3 bases from J, with 12 bases between. Germline V gene sequence: CDR1 MNHEY, CDR2 SVGAGI. The CDR3 is made up of 14 amino acids. This CDR3 is CASSLGGLDTEAFF. The CDR3 DNA follows: TGTGCCAGCAGTTTGGGGGGCTTGGACACTGAAGCTTTCTTT.

The chain recombines TRBV27 with TRBJ1-5, with a weak D call TRBD1 (6 bases). The CDR3 consists of 15 residues. Germline V lookup: CDR1 MNHEY, CDR2 SMNVEV (reference sequence). Trimming stripped 1 base from V and 7 bases from J, with 14 bases between. CDR3 in amino acids: CASSLFQGGGQPQHF. The CDR3 region has the DNA TGTGCCAGCAGTTTATTTCAAGGGGGAGGGCAGCCCCAGCATTTT.

CDR3 in DNA: TGCGCCAGCAGCCCTGGGGCAATGAACACTGAAGCTTTCTTT. It specifies CASSPGAMNTEAFF. The chain has TRBV5-1 and TRBJ1-1, with D possibly TRBD1 on 5 matching bases. This CDR3 contains 14 residues. The ends were cut back, 4 bases at V and 0 bases at J, with 10 bases in the middle. Germline V gives CDR1 SGHRS, CDR2 YFSETQ.

The rearrangement links TRBV7-3 to TRBJ2-1; perhaps TRBD1 as D (5 bases). V was pared by 0 bases and J by 8 bases, with 5 bases between. Germline V gene lookup returns CDR1 SGHTA and CDR2 FQGTGA. The CDR3 extends over 12 amino acids. CDR3 DNA: TGTGCCAGCAGCTTAACAGGGGATGAGCAGTTCTTC. Encoded protein: CASSLTGDEQFF.

This clone was recorded only once. Germline is not matched at one junction end, which may reflect a read error. The chain couples TRBV7-7 to TRBJ2-2, with 7 bases lining up with TRBD2. Germline values: CDR1 SSHAT, CDR2 FNYEAQ (reference sequence). The CDR3 consists of 15 residues. CDR3 DNA sequence: TGTGCTAGCAGCTTGACGGGGGGGAACACCGGGGAGCTGTTTTTT. It yields the protein CASSLTGGNTGELFF.

The chain employs TRBV10-2 and TRBJ2-5; D is unresolved. Germline values: CDR1 WSHSY, CDR2 SAAADI. Trimming removed 5 bases at V and 0 bases at J, with 13 bases between. The CDR3 spans 15 residues. The CDR3 loop reads CASSSSSMYQETQYF. The CDR3 coding sequence is TGCGCCAGCAGTAGTAGTAGCATGTACCAAGAGACCCAGTACTTC.

The chain couples TRBV6-1 to TRBJ2-3, with 10 positions matching TRBD2. In germline, CDR1 is MNHNS, CDR2 SASEGT. V trimming: 3 bases; J trimming: 5 bases; junction bases outside the gene matches: 8. This CDR3 region has 16 residues. In DNA, the CDR3 is TGTGCCAGCAGTGATACTAGCGGGAAGGCGGAAGATACGCAGTATTTT. Amino acid sequence: CASSDTSGKAEDTQYF.

The chain is built from TRBV20-1 and TRBJ1-2; 7 nucleotides align to TRBD1. The CDR3 runs 11 residues. The germline V gene has CDR1 DFQATT and CDR2 SNEGSKA (reference sequence). Unmatched junction bases numbered 5, after V lost 3 bases and J lost 10 bases. As DNA, the CDR3 is TGCAGTGCTAGGGACAGGCCGGACTACACCTTC. Translation gives CSARDRPDYTF.

CDR3: CASSPGQPNTEAFF. In DNA form, the CDR3 reads TGCGCCAGCAGCCCTGGACAGCCGAACACTGAAGCTTTCTTT. The J gene is TRBJ1-1, the V gene TRBV5-1; D is possibly TRBD1 (6 bases). The CDR3 spans 14 residues. Germline values: CDR1 SGHRS, CDR2 YFSETQ. V was clipped by 4 bases and J by 1 base, with 11 bases between them.

This chain links TRBV19 with TRBJ1-5; D not certain. Trimming shortened V by 1 base and J by 1 base, and 8 bases separated the two germline ends. Germline assignment: CDR1 LNHDA and CDR2 SQIVND (reference sequence). The CDR3 extends over 15 amino acids. As DNA, the CDR3 is TGTGCCAGTAGTATAGGAACTCTCAGCAATCAGCCCCAGCATTTT. Amino acid sequence: CASSIGTLSNQPQHF.

This clone appeared a single time. The rearrangement links TRBV7-8 to TRBJ2-7; 10 bases match TRBD1. Germline V gives CDR1 SGHVS, CDR2 FQNEAQ. V was pared by 6 bases and J by 7 bases, with 12 bases of the junction left unmatched. The CDR3 sequence is 15 residues long. CDR3 coding DNA: TGTGCCAGCAGAGGGGACAGGGGTATCGGTTTTGAGCAGTACTTC. Its protein is CASRGDRGIGFEQYF.

This chain links TRBV5-1 with TRBJ2-5; perhaps TRBD1 as D (6 bases). Trimming removed 0 bases at V and 3 bases at J, with 12 bases between. CDR1 and CDR2 (germline): SGHRS, YFSETQ. This CDR3 spans 15 amino acids. CDR3 bases: TGCGCCAGCAGCTTGGCACCGGGACAAGAAGAGACCCAGTACTTC. It yields the protein CASSLAPGQEETQYF.

This chain uses TRBV7-2 with TRBJ2-1; the D gene could be TRBD1 or TRBD2 (5 bases each). The CDR3 consists of 13 residues. In germline, CDR1 is SGHTA, CDR2 FQGNSA. Trimming pared 5 bases from V and 12 bases from J, leaving 17 bases between. In DNA form, the CDR3 reads TGTGCCAGCAGCCGCGCTCGGGACGAAAGGCAGTTCTTC. Its translation: CASSRARDERQFF.

This chain connects TRBV9 to TRBJ2-1, with 9 bases matching TRBD1. The CDR3 spans 15 residues. After removal of 4 bases from V and 5 bases from J, the junction contained 7 bases not matched to a gene. Germline V lookup: CDR1 SGDLS, CDR2 YYNGEE. The DNA for the CDR3 is TGTGCCAGCAGCCCCGGGACAGGGCTTGACAATGAGCAGTTCTTC. It yields the protein CASSPGTGLDNEQFF.

This chain uses TRBV5-1 with TRBJ1-3; D gene unclear. V lost 0 bases and J 1 base, leaving 11 bases between the germline ends. Germline lookup yields CDR1 SGHRS and CDR2 YFSETQ. The CDR3 is 16 amino acids. The CDR3 loop reads CASSLGQARSGNTIYF. The CDR3 region has the DNA TGCGCCAGCAGCTTGGGCCAGGCTCGGTCTGGAAACACCATATATTTT.

The chain uses TRBV7-3 and TRBJ2-5, with TRBD1 identical over 7 bases. J was trimmed by 5 bases and V by 2 bases; bases with no gene match: 8. Germline CDR1 SGHTA, CDR2 FQGTGA. This CDR3 spans 15 amino acids. CDR3 sequence: CASSLGTAKAETQYF. In nucleotides, the CDR3 is TGTGCCAGCAGCTTAGGGACAGCAAAAGCCGAGACCCAGTACTTC.

This chain links TRBV19 with TRBJ2-2; 10 bases are a match to TRBD2. Germline loops: CDR1 LNHDA, CDR2 SQIVND (reference sequence). The ends lost 6 bases at V and 7 bases at J; junction bases unmatched: 17. The length of the CDR3 is 18 residues. CDR3 sequence reads: CASSRLLQRGGQDGELFF. CDR3 bases: TGTGCCAGTAGCAGGCTCCTGCAGCGGGGGGGCCAAGACGGGGAGCTGTTTTTT.

Notes on this clone: The germline gene is not matched at one end of the junction; a read error may be the cause. Distinct nucleotide sequences in the sample also encode this CDR3. The chain couples TRBV11-2 to TRBJ2-2, with a weak D call TRBD1 (6 bases). The CDR3 is made up of 18 amino acids. Germline CDR1 and CDR2: SGHAT and FQNNGV. CDR3 amino acids: CASNLYKLGQTYTGELFF. The CDR3 nucleotides read TGTGCCAGCAACTTATACAAACTTGGACAGACCTACACCGGGGAGCTGTTTTTT.